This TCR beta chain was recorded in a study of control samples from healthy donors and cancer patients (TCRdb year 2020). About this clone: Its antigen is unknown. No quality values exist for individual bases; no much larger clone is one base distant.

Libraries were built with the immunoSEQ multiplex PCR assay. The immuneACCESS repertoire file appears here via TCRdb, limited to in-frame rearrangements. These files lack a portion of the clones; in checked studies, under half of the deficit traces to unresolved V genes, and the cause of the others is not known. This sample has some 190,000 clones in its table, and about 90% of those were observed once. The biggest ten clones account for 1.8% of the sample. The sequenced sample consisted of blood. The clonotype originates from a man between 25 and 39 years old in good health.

The CDR3 region: CARSLNRAGNQPQHF. In nucleotide form, the sequence is TGTGCCAGAAGCTTAAACAGGGCGGGCAATCAGCCCCAGCATTTT. The sequence links TRBV5-3 to TRBJ1-5; a tentative D call is TRBD1 (6 bases match). TRBV5-3 is marked as an open reading frame, function uncertain. Counted from cysteine to phenylalanine, this CDR3 has 15 amino acids. The kept DNA is CDR3 alone, 45 bases in frame from the first base. Between the V and J ends, shortened by 2 bases and 2 bases respectively, the junction contains 11 bases.